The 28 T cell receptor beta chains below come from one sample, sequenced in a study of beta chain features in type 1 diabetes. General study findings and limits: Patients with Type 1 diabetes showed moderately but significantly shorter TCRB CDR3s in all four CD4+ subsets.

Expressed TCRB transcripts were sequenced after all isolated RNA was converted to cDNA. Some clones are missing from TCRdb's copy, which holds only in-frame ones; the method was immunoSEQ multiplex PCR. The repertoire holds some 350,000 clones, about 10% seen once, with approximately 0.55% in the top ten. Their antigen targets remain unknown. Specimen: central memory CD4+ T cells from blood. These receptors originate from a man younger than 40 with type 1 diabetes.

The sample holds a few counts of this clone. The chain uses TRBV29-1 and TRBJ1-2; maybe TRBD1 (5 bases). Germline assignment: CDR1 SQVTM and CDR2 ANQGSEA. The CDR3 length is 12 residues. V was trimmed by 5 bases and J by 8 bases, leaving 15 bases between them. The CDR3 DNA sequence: TGCAGCGTTCGAGGCAGGGAAGACGGCTACACCTTC. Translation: CSVRGREDGYTF.

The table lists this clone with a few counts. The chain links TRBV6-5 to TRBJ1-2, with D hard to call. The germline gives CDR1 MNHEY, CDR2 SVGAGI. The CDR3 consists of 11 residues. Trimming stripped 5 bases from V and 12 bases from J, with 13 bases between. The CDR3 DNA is TGTGCCAGCAGTGGAAGAGGATTGGACACCTTC. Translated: CASSGRGLDTF.

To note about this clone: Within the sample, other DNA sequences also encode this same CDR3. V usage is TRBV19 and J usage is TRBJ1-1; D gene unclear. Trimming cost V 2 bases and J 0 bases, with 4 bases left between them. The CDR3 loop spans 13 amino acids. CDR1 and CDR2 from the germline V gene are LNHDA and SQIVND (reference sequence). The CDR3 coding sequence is TGTGCCAGTAGTATATCCATGAACACTGAAGCTTTCTTT. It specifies CASSISMNTEAFF. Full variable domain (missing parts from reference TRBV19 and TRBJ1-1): DGGITQSPKYLFRKEGQNVTLSCEQNLNHDAMYWYRQDPGQGLRLIYYSQIVNDFQKGDIAEGYSVSREKKESFPLTVTSAQKNPTAFYLCASSISMNTEAFFGQGTRLTVV.

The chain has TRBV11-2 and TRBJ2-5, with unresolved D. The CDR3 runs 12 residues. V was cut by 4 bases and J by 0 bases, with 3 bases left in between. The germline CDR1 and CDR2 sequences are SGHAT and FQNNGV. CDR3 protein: CASSSHQETQYF. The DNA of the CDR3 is TGTGCCAGCAGCTCCCACCAAGAGACCCAGTACTTC.

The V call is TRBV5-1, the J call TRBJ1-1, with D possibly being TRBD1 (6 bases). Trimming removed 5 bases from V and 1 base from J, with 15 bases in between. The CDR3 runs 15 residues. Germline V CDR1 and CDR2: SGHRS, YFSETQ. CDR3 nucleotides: TGCGCCAGCAGAAGCGGACAGCTCGGGAACACTGAAGCTTTCTTT. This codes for CASRSGQLGNTEAFF.

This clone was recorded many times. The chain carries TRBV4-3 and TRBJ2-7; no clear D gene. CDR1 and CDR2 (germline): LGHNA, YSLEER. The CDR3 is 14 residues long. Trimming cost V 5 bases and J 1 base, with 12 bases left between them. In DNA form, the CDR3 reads TGCGCCAGCAGCTTTAACTACCCGTCCTACGAGCAGTACTTC. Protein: CASSFNYPSYEQYF.

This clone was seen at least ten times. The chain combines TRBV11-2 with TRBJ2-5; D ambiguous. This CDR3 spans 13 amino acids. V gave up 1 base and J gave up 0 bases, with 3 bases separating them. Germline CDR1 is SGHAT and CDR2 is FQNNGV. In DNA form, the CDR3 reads TGTGCCAGCAGCTTAGGGTACCAAGAGACCCAGTACTTC. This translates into CASSLGYQETQYF.

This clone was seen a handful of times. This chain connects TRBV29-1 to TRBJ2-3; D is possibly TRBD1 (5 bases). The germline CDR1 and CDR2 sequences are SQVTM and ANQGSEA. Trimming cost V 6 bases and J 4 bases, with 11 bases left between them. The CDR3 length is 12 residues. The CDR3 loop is CSVNRQSDTQYF. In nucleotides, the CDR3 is TGCAGCGTCAACCGACAGTCAGATACGCAGTATTTT.

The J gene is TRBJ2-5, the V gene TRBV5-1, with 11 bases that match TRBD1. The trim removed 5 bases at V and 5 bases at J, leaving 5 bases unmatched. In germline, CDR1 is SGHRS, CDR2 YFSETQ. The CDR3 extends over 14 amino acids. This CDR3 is CASRIGQGAETQYF. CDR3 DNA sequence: TGCGCCAGCAGGATCGGACAGGGGGCGGAGACCCAGTACTTC.

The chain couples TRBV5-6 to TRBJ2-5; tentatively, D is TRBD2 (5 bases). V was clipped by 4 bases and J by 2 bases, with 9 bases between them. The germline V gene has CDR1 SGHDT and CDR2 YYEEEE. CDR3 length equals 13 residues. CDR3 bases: TGTGCCAGCAGCCCCGGACTGCAAGAGACCCAGTACTTC. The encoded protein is CASSPGLQETQYF.

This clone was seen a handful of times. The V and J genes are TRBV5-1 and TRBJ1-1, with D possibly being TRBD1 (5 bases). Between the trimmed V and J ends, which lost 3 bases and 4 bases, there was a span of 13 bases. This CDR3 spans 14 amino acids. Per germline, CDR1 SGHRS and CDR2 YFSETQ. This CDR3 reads CASSWLGRGTEAFF. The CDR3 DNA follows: TGCGCCAGCAGCTGGTTGGGACGAGGCACTGAAGCTTTCTTT.

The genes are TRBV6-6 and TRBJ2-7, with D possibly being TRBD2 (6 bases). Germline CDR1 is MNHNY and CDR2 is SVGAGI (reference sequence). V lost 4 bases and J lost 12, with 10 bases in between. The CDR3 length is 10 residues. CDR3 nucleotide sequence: TGTGCCAGCAGTTCTACCGGGGGGTACTTC. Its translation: CASSSTGGYF.

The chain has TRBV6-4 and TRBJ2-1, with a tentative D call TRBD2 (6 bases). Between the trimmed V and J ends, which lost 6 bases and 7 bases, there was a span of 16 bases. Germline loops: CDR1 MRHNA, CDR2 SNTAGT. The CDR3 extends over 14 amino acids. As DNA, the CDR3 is TGTGCCAGCAGGGGGCGGCGGGGCCTGAATGAGCAGTTCTTC. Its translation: CASRGRRGLNEQFF.

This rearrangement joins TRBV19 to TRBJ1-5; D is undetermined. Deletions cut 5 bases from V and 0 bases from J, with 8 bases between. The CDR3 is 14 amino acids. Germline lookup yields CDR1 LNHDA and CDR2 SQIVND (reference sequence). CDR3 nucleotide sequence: TGTGCCAGTAGTGGGGTAAATAGCAATCAGCCCCAGCATTTT. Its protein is CASSGVNSNQPQHF.

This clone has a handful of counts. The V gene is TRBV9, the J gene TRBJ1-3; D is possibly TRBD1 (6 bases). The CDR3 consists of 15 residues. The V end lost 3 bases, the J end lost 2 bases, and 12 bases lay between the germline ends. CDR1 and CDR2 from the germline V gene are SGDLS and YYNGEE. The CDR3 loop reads CASSAAGAAGNTIYF. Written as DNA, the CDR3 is TGTGCCAGCAGCGCCGCGGGGGCGGCTGGAAACACCATATATTTT.

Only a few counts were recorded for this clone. The CDR3: CASGPGTGVERGYTF. As DNA, the CDR3 is TGTGCCAGCGGACCGGGGACCGGGGTAGAAAGGGGCTACACCTTC. The rearrangement links TRBV6-5 to TRBJ1-2; a weak D match, TRBD1 (5 bases). Per the germline V gene, CDR1 is MNHEY and CDR2 is SVGAGI. Trimming shortened V by 8 bases and J by 8 bases, and 24 bases separated the two germline ends. This CDR3 is built from 15 residues.

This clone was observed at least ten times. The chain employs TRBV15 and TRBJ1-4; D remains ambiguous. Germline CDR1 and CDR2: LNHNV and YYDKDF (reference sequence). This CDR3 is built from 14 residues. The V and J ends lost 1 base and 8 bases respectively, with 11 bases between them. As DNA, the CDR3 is TGTGCCACCAGCAGAGTTGGGTCGGCAGAAAAACTGTTTTTT. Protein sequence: CATSRVGSAEKLFF.

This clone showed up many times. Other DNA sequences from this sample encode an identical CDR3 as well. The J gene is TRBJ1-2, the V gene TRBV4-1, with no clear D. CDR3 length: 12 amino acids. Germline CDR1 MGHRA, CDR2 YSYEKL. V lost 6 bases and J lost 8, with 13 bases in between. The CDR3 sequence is CASRGEGRGYTF. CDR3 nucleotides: TGCGCCAGCAGAGGTGAGGGTCGGGGCTACACCTTC.

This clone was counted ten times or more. The DNA for the CDR3 is TGTGCCAGCAGTCCTCGTCAGGGGGTCTACAATGAGCAGTTCTTC. Its protein product is CASSPRQGVYNEQFF. The chain employs TRBV28 and TRBJ2-1, with 7 bases fitting TRBD1. Germline CDR1 MDHEN, CDR2 SYDVKM. V shed 5 bases and J 3 bases; nucleotides not matched to a gene: 7. There are 15 residues in the CDR3. Full variable domain (outside the CDR3, taken from reference TRBV28 and TRBJ2-1): DVKVTQSSRYLVKRTGEKVFLECVQDMDHENMFWYRQDPGLGLRLIYFSYDVKMKEKGDIPEGYSVSREKKERFSLILESASTNQTSMYLCASSPRQGVYNEQFFGPGTRLTVL.

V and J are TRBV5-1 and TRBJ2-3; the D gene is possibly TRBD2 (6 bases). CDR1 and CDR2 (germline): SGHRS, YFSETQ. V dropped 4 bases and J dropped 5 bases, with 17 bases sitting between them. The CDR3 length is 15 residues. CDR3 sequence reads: CASSLGGPVKDTQYF. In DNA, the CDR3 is TGCGCCAGCAGCCTGGGGGGACCCGTCAAAGATACGCAGTATTTT.

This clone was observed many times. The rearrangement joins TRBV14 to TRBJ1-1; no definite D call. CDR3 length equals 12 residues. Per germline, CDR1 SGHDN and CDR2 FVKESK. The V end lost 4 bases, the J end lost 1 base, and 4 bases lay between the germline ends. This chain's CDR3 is CASSRQNTEAFF. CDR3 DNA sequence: TGTGCCAGCAGCCGACAGAACACTGAAGCTTTCTTT. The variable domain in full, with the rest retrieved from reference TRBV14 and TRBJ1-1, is EAGVTQFPSHSVIEKGQTVTLRCDPISGHDNLYWYRRVMGKEIKFLLHFVKESKQDESGMPNNRFLAERTGGTYSTLKVQPAELEDSGVYFCASSRQNTEAFFGQGTRLTVV.

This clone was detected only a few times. The CDR3 here is CASSLDGVSGNTIYF. CDR3 DNA: TGTGCCAGCAGCCTCGACGGGGTGTCAGGAAACACCATATATTTT. The chain carries TRBV6-5 and TRBJ1-3; no reliable D call. This CDR3 is 15 amino acids long. V lost 6 bases to trimming and J lost 4 bases, with 16 bases between them. In germline, CDR1 is MNHEY, CDR2 SVGAGI.

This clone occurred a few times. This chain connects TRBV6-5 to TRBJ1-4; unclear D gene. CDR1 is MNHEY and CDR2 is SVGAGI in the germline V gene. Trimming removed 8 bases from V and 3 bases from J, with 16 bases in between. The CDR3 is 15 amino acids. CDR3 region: CASASPPWANEKLFF. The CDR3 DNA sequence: TGTGCCAGCGCGTCCCCGCCGTGGGCTAATGAAAAACTGTTTTTT.

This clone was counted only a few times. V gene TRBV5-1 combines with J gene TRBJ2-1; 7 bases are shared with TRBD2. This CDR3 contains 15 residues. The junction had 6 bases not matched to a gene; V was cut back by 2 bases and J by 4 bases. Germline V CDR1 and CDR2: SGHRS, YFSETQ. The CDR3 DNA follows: TGCGCCAGCAGCTTAGGAGGGAGGGCTTACAATGAGCAGTTCTTC. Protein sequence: CASSLGGRAYNEQFF.

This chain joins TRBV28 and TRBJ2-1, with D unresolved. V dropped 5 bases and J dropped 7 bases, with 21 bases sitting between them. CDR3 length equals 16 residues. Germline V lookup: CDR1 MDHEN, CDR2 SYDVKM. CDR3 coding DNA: TGTGCCAGCAGTCCGTATACGTTCCTAGGAGCTAATGAGCAGTTCTTC. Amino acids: CASSPYTFLGANEQFF.

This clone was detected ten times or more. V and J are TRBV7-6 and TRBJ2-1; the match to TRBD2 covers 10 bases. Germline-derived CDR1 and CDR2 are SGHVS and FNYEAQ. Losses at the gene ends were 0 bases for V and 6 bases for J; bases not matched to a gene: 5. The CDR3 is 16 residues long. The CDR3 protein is CASSLARASGSNEQFF. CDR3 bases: TGTGCCAGCAGCTTAGCGCGGGCTAGCGGGAGCAATGAGCAGTTCTTC. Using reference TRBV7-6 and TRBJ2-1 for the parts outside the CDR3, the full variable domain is GAGVSQSPRYKVTKRGQDVALRCDPISGHVSLYWYRQALGQGPEFLTYFNYEAQQDKSGLPNDRFSAERPEGSISTLTIQRTEQRDSAMYRCASSLARASGSNEQFFGPGTRLTVL.

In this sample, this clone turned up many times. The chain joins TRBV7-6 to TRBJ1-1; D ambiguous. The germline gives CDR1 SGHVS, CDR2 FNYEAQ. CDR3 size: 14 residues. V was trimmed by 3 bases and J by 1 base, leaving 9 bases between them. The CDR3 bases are TGTGCCAGCAGCTTTGGAGGAGAGAACACTGAAGCTTTCTTT. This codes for CASSFGGENTEAFF.

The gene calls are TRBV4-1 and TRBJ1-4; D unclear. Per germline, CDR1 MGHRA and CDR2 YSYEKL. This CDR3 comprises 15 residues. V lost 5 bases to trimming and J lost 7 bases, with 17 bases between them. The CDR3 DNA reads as TGCGCCAGCAGCGCGGACGGCTCGAAGGGTGAAAAACTGTTTTTT. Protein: CASSADGSKGEKLFF.